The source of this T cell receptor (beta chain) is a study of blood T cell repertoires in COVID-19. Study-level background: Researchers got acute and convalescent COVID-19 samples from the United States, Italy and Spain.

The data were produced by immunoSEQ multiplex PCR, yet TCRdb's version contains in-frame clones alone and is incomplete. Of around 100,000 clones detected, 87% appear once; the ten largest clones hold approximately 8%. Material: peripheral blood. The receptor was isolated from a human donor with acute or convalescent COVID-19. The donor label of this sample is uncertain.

In DNA form, the CDR3 reads TGTGCCAGCACCCCACTAGCGGGGGGCGCCTACGAGCAGTACTTC. Its protein is CASTPLAGGAYEQYF. This chain connects TRBV6-5 to TRBJ2-7, with 12 bases lining up with TRBD2. The V segment lost 7 bases and the J segment 2 bases; nucleotides outside the gene matches: 6. Germline assignment: CDR1 MNHEY and CDR2 SVGAGI. CDR3 length: 15 amino acids.